This entry lists 26 T cell receptor beta chains sequenced from one sample in a study of PD-1 blockade in classical Hodgkin lymphoma. The table came from immunoSEQ multiplex PCR; TCRdb's copy has only in-frame clones and leaves some out. The sample shows more than 40,000 clones, roughly 86% of them seen only once. Autologous stem cell transplantation was followed by relapse in every patient, and brentuximab vedotin exposure varied. Specimen: peripheral blood mononuclear cells (PBMCs), collected at baseline. The receptor source for this set is a human donor with classical Hodgkin lymphoma.

The genes are TRBV7-2 and TRBJ2-2, with D possibly TRBD2 on 6 matching bases. V dropped 3 bases and J dropped 2 bases, with 13 bases sitting between them. This CDR3 is built from 16 residues. The germline V gene encodes CDR1 SGHTA and CDR2 FQGNSA. Here the CDR3 reads CASSFGVAANTGELFF. CDR3 coding DNA: TGTGCCAGCAGCTTCGGAGTAGCGGCAAACACCGGGGAGCTGTTTTTT.

This clone is a singleton in its sample. The J gene is TRBJ2-7, the V gene TRBV4-1; D remains unclear. Trimming stripped 0 bases from V and 5 bases from J, with 11 bases between. Germline V CDR1 and CDR2: MGHRA, YSYEKL. CDR3 size: 14 residues. The CDR3 DNA reads as TGCGCCAGCAGCCAAGACCCAGGAGCCCACGAGCAGTACTTC. This codes for CASSQDPGAHEQYF.

This chain links TRBV27 with TRBJ2-7, with TRBD1 matching over 11 bases. Germline lookup yields CDR1 MNHEY and CDR2 SMNVEV (reference sequence). The V and J ends lost 5 bases and 5 bases, in that order; junction bases with no gene match: 11. CDR3 size: 16 residues. CDR3 amino acids: CASSLLQVGQGDEQYF. CDR3 bases: TGTGCCAGCAGTCTATTACAAGTGGGACAGGGGGACGAGCAGTACTTC.

The V and J genes are TRBV6-6 and TRBJ1-4; 7 positions match TRBD1. This CDR3 is 14 amino acids long. Per germline, CDR1 MNHNY and CDR2 SVGAGI (reference sequence). After removal of 2 bases from V and 5 bases from J, the junction contained 2 bases not matched to a gene. As DNA, the CDR3 is TGTGCCAGCAGTTACCTACAGGGGAATGAAAAACTGTTTTTT. Translated, it gives CASSYLQGNEKLFF.

The chain links TRBV14 to TRBJ1-3; no reliable D call. In germline, CDR1 is SGHDN, CDR2 FVKESK. With 2 bases removed from V and 0 bases from J, the gap between germline ends came to 8 bases. The CDR3 is made up of 15 amino acids. CDR3 sequence reads: CASSQKQDSGNTIYF. In nucleotides, the CDR3 is TGTGCCAGCAGCCAAAAGCAAGACTCTGGAAACACCATATATTTT. Drawing the rest from reference TRBV14 and TRBJ1-3, the complete variable domain is EAGVTQFPSHSVIEKGQTVTLRCDPISGHDNLYWYRRVMGKEIKFLLHFVKESKQDESGMPNNRFLAERTGGTYSTLKVQPAELEDSGVYFCASSQKQDSGNTIYFGEGSWLTVV.

The chain couples TRBV9 to TRBJ2-7; 10 bases fit TRBD2. Losses at the gene ends were 0 bases for V and 6 bases for J; bases not matched to a gene: 3. The V gene's germline CDR1 is SGDLS and CDR2 YYNGEE. This CDR3 contains 14 residues. For the CDR3, the DNA is TGTGCCAGCAGCGTAGGAGCGGGAGGGCCCGAGCAGTACTTC. Its translation: CASSVGAGGPEQYF.

J is TRBJ1-1 and V is TRBV6-6; D possibly corresponds to TRBD1 (6 bases). The germline V gene encodes CDR1 MNHNY and CDR2 SVGAGI (reference sequence). V was shortened by 4 bases and J by 6 bases, with 9 bases between the two germline ends. The CDR3 runs 12 residues. The CDR3: CASSLQGSEAFF. The CDR3, as DNA: TGTGCCAGCAGTTTACAGGGCTCTGAAGCTTTCTTT.

This rearrangement joins TRBV4-1 to TRBJ2-7; 9 bases agree with TRBD2. The germline V gene encodes CDR1 MGHRA and CDR2 YSYEKL. This CDR3 has 17 residues. V dropped 1 base and J dropped 3; count of bases not matched to a gene: 10. The CDR3 nucleotides are TGCGCCAGCAGCCAAGGATTAGGTCTAGCGGGAAGCTACGAGCAGTACTTC. Amino acid sequence: CASSQGLGLAGSYEQYF.

This rearrangement joins TRBV19 to TRBJ2-7, with D perhaps TRBD2 (5 bases). With 5 bases removed from V and 1 base from J, the gap between germline ends came to 15 bases. Germline V gene lookup returns CDR1 LNHDA and CDR2 SQIVND (reference sequence). CDR3 length: 15 residues. Here the CDR3 DNA reads TGTGCCAGTAGTCACCCGGGAAAAAGTTCCTACGAGCAGTACTTC. Encoded protein: CASSHPGKSSYEQYF.

This clone is a singleton in its sample. The genes are TRBV29-1 and TRBJ2-1, with a possible D match to TRBD1 (6 bases). CDR1 SQVTM and CDR2 ANQGSEA come from the germline V gene. The CDR3 is made up of 12 amino acids. The chain's CDR3 is CTTNRDYNEQFF. In DNA form, the CDR3 reads TGCACGACAAACAGGGACTACAATGAGCAGTTCTTC.

V is TRBV9 and J is TRBJ2-7; D is possibly TRBD1 (6 bases). The germline gives CDR1 SGDLS, CDR2 YYNGEE. The V end was cut by 4 bases, the J end by 7 bases, with 12 bases between. The CDR3 has 12 residues. CDR3 residues: CASSKGDGEQYF. CDR3 bases: TGTGCCAGCAGCAAGGGGGACGGGGAGCAGTACTTC.

The V gene is TRBV7-9, the J gene TRBJ2-7, with D hard to call. V was cut by 4 bases and J by 3 bases, with 10 bases left in between. CDR1 is SEHNR, CDR2 FQNEAQ, per germline (reference sequence). This CDR3 spans 13 amino acids. The CDR3 spells CASSSPDRYEQYF. CDR3 coding DNA: TGTGCCAGCAGCTCACCAGACCGCTACGAGCAGTACTTC.

This clone was detected only once. This chain joins TRBV9 and TRBJ1-6; D unresolved. Germline V gives CDR1 SGDLS, CDR2 YYNGEE. V was trimmed by 0 bases and J by 0 bases, leaving 7 bases between them. CDR3 length: 16 amino acids. The CDR3 region is CASSVGQSSYNSPLHF. The CDR3 DNA reads as TGTGCCAGCAGCGTAGGTCAGAGCTCCTATAATTCACCCCTCCACTTT.

This chain links TRBV27 with TRBJ1-2; D gene unclear. V lost 0 bases and J 3 bases, leaving 5 bases between the germline ends. Germline lookup yields CDR1 MNHEY and CDR2 SMNVEV (reference sequence). The CDR3 has 13 residues. The CDR3 region has the DNA TGTGCCAGCAGTTTATCGGCATACTATGGCTACACCTTC. Translated, it gives CASSLSAYYGYTF.

This clone was observed a few times. CDR3 loop: CASSEQGANTDTQYF. The CDR3 coding sequence is TGTGCCAGCAGCGAACAGGGGGCGAACACAGATACGCAGTATTTT. The rearrangement links TRBV6-1 to TRBJ2-3; 9 bases are a match to TRBD1. The CDR3 runs 15 residues. Germline CDR1 and CDR2: MNHNS and SASEGT. V lost 6 bases to trimming and J lost 2 bases; unmatched junction nucleotides: 6.

The chain combines TRBV19 with TRBJ1-2, with 7 bases lining up with TRBD1. The CDR3 sequence is 15 residues long. Per the germline V gene, CDR1 is LNHDA and CDR2 is SQIVND (reference sequence). Trimming removed 7 bases from V and 2 bases from J; junction bases left unmatched: 10. CDR3: CASNHLGTENYGYTF. DNA of the CDR3: TGTGCCAGTAATCATCTGGGGACAGAAAACTATGGCTACACCTTC.

Notes on this clone: Distinct nucleotide sequences in the sample also encode this CDR3. This sequence joins TRBV5-4 and TRBJ1-2; D remains unclear. The CDR3 loop spans 15 amino acids. Germline V lookup: CDR1 SGHNT, CDR2 YYREEE (reference sequence). V lost 0 bases and J lost 2, with 11 bases in between. As DNA, the CDR3 is TGTGCCAGCAGCTTGGGATCAGTTGCCAACTATGGCTACACCTTC. Its protein product is CASSLGSVANYGYTF.

V is TRBV7-8 and J is TRBJ1-6; 7 nucleotides align to TRBD1. The J segment lost 8 bases and the V segment lost 1 base, leaving 8 bases of the junction unmatched. Germline V lookup: CDR1 SGHVS, CDR2 FQNEAQ. The CDR3 covers 16 residues. The CDR3 protein is CASSLDFLGGDSPLHF. The DNA for the CDR3 is TGTGCCAGCAGCTTAGATTTCCTAGGGGGCGATTCACCCCTCCACTTT.

The V and J genes are TRBV5-5 and TRBJ2-1, with D perhaps matching TRBD1 or TRBD2 (6 bases each). Germline V lookup: CDR1 SGHKS, CDR2 YYEKEE (reference sequence). The V and J ends lost 0 bases and 4 bases respectively, with 11 bases between them. There are 15 residues in the CDR3. The CDR3 DNA sequence: TGTGCCAGCAGCTTGGTGGGGGGCTGGTACAATGAGCAGTTCTTC. Translation: CASSLVGGWYNEQFF.

The chain uses TRBV28 and TRBJ2-4; TRBD2 aligns across 7 bases. The CDR3 has 14 amino acids. The trim removed 6 bases at V and 9 bases at J, leaving 11 bases unmatched. Germline loops: CDR1 MDHEN, CDR2 SYDVKM. CDR3 region: CASRAQTSVAIQYF. DNA for the CDR3: TGTGCCAGCAGAGCCCAAACTAGCGTTGCCATTCAGTACTTC. The full variable domain, completed using reference TRBV28 and TRBJ2-4, is DVKVTQSSRYLVKRTGEKVFLECVQDMDHENMFWYRQDPGLGLRLIYFSYDVKMKEKGDIPEGYSVSREKKERFSLILESASTNQTSMYLCASRAQTSVAIQYFGAGTRLSVL.

The CDR3 spells CASTGTGLHEQFF. The CDR3, as DNA: TGTGCCAGCACGGGGACAGGGTTGCATGAGCAGTTCTTC. This sequence joins TRBV6-1 and TRBJ2-1, with 9 bases identical to TRBD1. From germline, CDR1 is MNHNS and CDR2 SASEGT. The V gene end was trimmed by 7 bases and the J gene end by 8 bases; junction bases not matched to a gene: 6. The CDR3 sequence is 13 residues long.

J is TRBJ2-4 and V is TRBV9; D perhaps matches TRBD2 (6 bases). The CDR3 covers 16 residues. Germline V gene data show CDR1 as SGDLS and CDR2 as YYNGEE. Trimming removed 0 bases from V and 3 bases from J, with 13 bases in between. CDR3 bases: TGTGCCAGCAGCGTAGCTGTGGGAGGTCTCAAAAACATTCAGTACTTC. Protein: CASSVAVGGLKNIQYF.

This chain connects TRBV9 to TRBJ2-1, with D perhaps matching TRBD1 or TRBD2 (5 bases each). Germline V gives CDR1 SGDLS, CDR2 YYNGEE. The CDR3 extends over 15 amino acids. Trimming left V 2 bases short and J 0 bases short, with 9 bases between. The CDR3 region is CASSVDSGSYNEQFF. The DNA of the CDR3 is TGTGCCAGCAGCGTTGACAGCGGCTCCTACAATGAGCAGTTCTTC.

CDR3 coding DNA: TGTGCCAGCAGCACAACTGGGGTAGCGGGGTTTGGGGAGCAGTACTTC. Amino acid sequence: CASSTTGVAGFGEQYF. The V call is TRBV11-2, the J call TRBJ2-7, with TRBD2 matching 8 bases. The germline V gene has CDR1 SGHAT and CDR2 FQNNGV. V dropped 5 bases and J dropped 7; count of bases not matched to a gene: 16. The CDR3 covers 16 residues. Drawing the rest from reference TRBV11-2 and TRBJ2-7, the complete variable domain is EAGVAQSPRYKIIEKRQSVAFWCNPISGHATLYWYQQILGQGPKLLIQFQNNGVVDDSQLPKDRFSAERLKGVDSTLKIQPAKLEDSAVYLCASSTTGVAGFGEQYFGPGTRLTVT.

V and J are TRBV5-1 and TRBJ1-4; D might be TRBD1 (5 bases). The germline V gene has CDR1 SGHRS and CDR2 YFSETQ. The length of the CDR3 is 14 residues. Trimming pared 2 bases from V and 5 bases from J, leaving 10 bases between. The CDR3 is CASSFGGGNEKLFF. Written as DNA, the CDR3 is TGCGCCAGCAGCTTCGGTGGGGGGAATGAAAAACTGTTTTTT.

CDR3 protein: CASSWTESSYEQYF. As DNA, the CDR3 is TGTGCCAGCAGTTGGACAGAAAGCTCCTACGAGCAGTACTTC. This rearrangement joins TRBV6-5 to TRBJ2-7; D may be TRBD1 (6 bases). V was clipped by 4 bases and J by 0 bases, with 10 bases between them. Germline lookup yields CDR1 MNHEY and CDR2 SVGAGI. The CDR3 is 14 amino acids.